This TCR beta chain was recovered during a study of Graves' ophthalmopathy and Graves' hyperthyroidism. Regarding the study as a whole: The model forecast ophthalmopathy progression, reaching 60% to 71% sensitivity and 72% to 80% specificity.

This clonotype has ten or more counts. Its target is not known. Transcripts of RNA were the source for amplifying TCR beta CDR3 regions. Following a first-round RT-PCR that used HTBI primers, a second-round multiplex PCR was carried out. TCRdb re-derived calls from the multiplex PCR reads in MiXCR, one entry per CDR3 protein. Altogether a few hundred thousand distinct CDR3 sequences are present, approximately 35% being singletons, with the ten largest covering about 4.1%. The clonotype was recovered from an adult man with Graves' hyperthyroidism. Sequencing was carried out using peripheral blood or thyroid tissue (not recorded which).

DNA for the CDR3: TGTGCCAGTAGTACGGGGGGAATGACCCTCCACTTT. Its protein product is CASSTGGMTLHF. The chain links TRBV19 to TRBJ1-6; D is possibly TRBD1 (5 bases). The germline V gene has CDR1 LNHDA and CDR2 SQIVND (reference sequence). This CDR3 has 12 residues. Trimming cost V 4 bases and J 14 bases, with 12 bases left between them.